Detailed here is one T cell receptor beta chain. The antigen is unknown. The data are from a study of Ad26.COV2.S vaccination and SARS-CoV-2 variants. Study-wide context: A participant enrolled in the COV1001 Ad26.COV2.S trial arm provided the sample.

Germline V gene data show CDR1 as KGHSH and CDR2 as LQKENI. Germline trimming cut 2 bases from V and 4 bases from J; bases unmatched to any gene: 4. The CDR3 is 14 residues long. Profiled with immunoSEQ multiplex PCR; TCRdb holds only in-frame clones, not every one. This sample has some 460,000 clones, with 80% to 90% found just once. Points from the study as a whole: Vaccine and placebo recipients had comparable breadth of non-spike TCRs.

Treatment in this sample: about 20 received Ad26.COV2.S at low or high dose, single or two shots; about 5 received placebo; per-sample allocation not given. Collection of samples fell on day 63 after the first vaccine or placebo injection. The receptor's source is a person between 18 and 65 years old who received the Ad26.COV2.S COVID-19 vaccine or a placebo. This chain joins TRBV18 and TRBJ2-5, with TRBD2 matching 7 bases. Sequenced material: peripheral blood, taken in a trial of Ad26.COV2.S vaccine versus placebo. In DNA form, the CDR3 reads TGTGCCAGCTCACCAAAGGCGGGAGTAGAGACCCAGTACTTC. Protein sequence: CASSPKAGVETQYF.